Each of the 26 T cell receptor beta chains below was sequenced from the same sample in a study of T cell responses to AZD1222 COVID-19 vaccine. TCRdb's copy holds only in-frame clones and misses some; the assay was immunoSEQ multiplex PCR. Here the sample spans about 86,000 clones, roughly 90% being singletons. Sequenced material: peripheral blood, taken 28 days after the second AZD1222 dose. These receptors were collected from an adult who received the AZD1222 COVID-19 vaccine.

The chain has TRBV18 and TRBJ1-2; TRBD1 matches 7 bases. Germline V CDR1 and CDR2: KGHSH, LQKENI. CDR3 length: 15 residues. V lost 3 bases to trimming and J lost 5 bases; unmatched junction nucleotides: 9. The CDR3 DNA reads as TGTGCCAGCTCACCCTCCATGGACAGGTTGTATGGCTACACCTTC. This translates into CASSPSMDRLYGYTF.

The rearrangement uses TRBV5-1 and TRBJ1-1; no firm D call. The CDR3 consists of 14 residues. Trimming stripped 2 bases from V and 3 bases from J, with 11 bases between. Germline V CDR1 and CDR2: SGHRS, YFSETQ. CDR3 nucleotides: TGCGCCAGCAGCTTACTGGGCGGGGACACTGAAGCTTTCTTT. Translation: CASSLLGGDTEAFF. The whole variable domain, remainder taken from reference TRBV5-1 and TRBJ1-1, is KAGVTQTPRYLIKTRGQQVTLSCSPISGHRSVSWYQQTPGQGLQFLFEYFSETQRNKGNFPGRFSGRQFSNSRSEMNVSTLELGDSALYLCASSLLGGDTEAFFGQGTRLTVV.

The rearrangement uses TRBV30 and TRBJ2-1; the D is unclear. Germline CDR1 reads GTSNPN; CDR2 reads SVGIG (reference sequence). V lost 2 bases and J 2 bases, leaving 10 bases between the germline ends. This CDR3 has 14 residues. The CDR3 DNA is TGTGCCTGGAGTTATGGGGTGCCCTACAATGAGCAGTTCTTC. This codes for CAWSYGVPYNEQFF. The full variable domain, in which reference TRBV30 and TRBJ2-1 provide the parts outside the CDR3, is SQTIHQWPATLVQPVGSPLSLECTVEGTSNPNLYWYRQAAGRGLQLLFYSVGIGQISSEVPQNLSASRPQDRQFILSSKKLLLSDSGFYLCAWSYGVPYNEQFFGPGTRLTVL.

This chain uses TRBV28 with TRBJ1-5; D is ambiguous. V was shortened by 1 base and J by 2 bases, with 18 bases between the two germline ends. The CDR3 runs 18 residues. CDR1 is MDHEN and CDR2 is SYDVKM in the germline V gene. For the CDR3, the DNA is TGTGCCAGCAGTTTATTCAACGGACTCAAGCGGCGCAATCAGCCCCAGCATTTT. Amino acid sequence: CASSLFNGLKRRNQPQHF.

The chain has TRBV30 and TRBJ1-1; 7 positions agree with TRBD1. The CDR3 contains 14 residues. Germline V gives CDR1 GTSNPN, CDR2 SVGIG (reference sequence). V shed 2 bases, J shed 1 base, and the junction held 4 bases outside the gene matches. In DNA form, the CDR3 reads TGTGCCTGGAGTAGGAGGGGGCCGAACACTGAAGCTTTCTTT. Amino acids: CAWSRRGPNTEAFF.

CDR3 nucleotide sequence: TGCGCCAGCAGCTTTCCCCTCGAGAACACCGGGGAGCTGTTTTTT. It translates to CASSFPLENTGELFF. The chain joins TRBV5-1 to TRBJ2-2, with D unresolved. CDR1 and CDR2 from the germline V gene are SGHRS and YFSETQ. The ends were cut back, 2 bases at V and 1 base at J, with 9 bases in the middle. The CDR3 runs 15 residues. The full variable domain, with the rest looked up from reference TRBV5-1 and TRBJ2-2, is KAGVTQTPRYLIKTRGQQVTLSCSPISGHRSVSWYQQTPGQGLQFLFEYFSETQRNKGNFPGRFSGRQFSNSRSEMNVSTLELGDSALYLCASSFPLENTGELFFGEGSRLTVL.

This clone was observed once. The chain carries TRBV19 and TRBJ2-5, with D perhaps given as TRBD1 or TRBD2 (5 bases each). Germline CDR1 LNHDA, CDR2 SQIVND (reference sequence). The V gene lost 7 bases and the J gene lost 9 bases, with 18 bases spanning the gap. There are 13 residues in the CDR3. Written as DNA, the CDR3 is TGTGCCAGTATCCCCTGGGGGTTCGTGGCCCAGTACTTC. Amino acid sequence: CASIPWGFVAQYF.

The chain recombines TRBV7-2 with TRBJ1-6; D gene uncertain. This CDR3 region has 15 residues. V lost 2 bases and J lost 5, with 10 bases in between. Looked up from germline, CDR1 is SGHTA and CDR2 is FQGNSA. The CDR3: CASSLTGTNNSPLHF. CDR3 coding DNA: TGTGCCAGCAGCTTAACCGGAACGAATAATTCACCCCTCCACTTT.

The V gene is TRBV27, the J gene TRBJ2-1; TRBD2 is a possible D gene (5 bases). From germline, CDR1 is MNHEY and CDR2 SMNVEV (reference sequence). The CDR3 is 14 residues long. The V end was cut by 3 bases, the J end by 6 bases, with 12 bases between. The CDR3 DNA reads TGTGCCAGCAGTTTGTCGGGAATCGGCAATGAGCAGTTCTTC. It specifies CASSLSGIGNEQFF.

CDR3 coding DNA: TGTGCCAGCAGCTTGGCGGGAGCTGGAAACACCATATATTTT. Translating it yields CASSLAGAGNTIYF. The chain has TRBV11-2 and TRBJ1-3; D remains ambiguous. CDR3 length: 14 residues. Germline CDR1 SGHAT, CDR2 FQNNGV. Trimming stripped 3 bases from V and 2 bases from J, with 8 bases between. The full variable domain, its missing parts supplied by reference TRBV11-2 and TRBJ1-3, is EAGVAQSPRYKIIEKRQSVAFWCNPISGHATLYWYQQILGQGPKLLIQFQNNGVVDDSQLPKDRFSAERLKGVDSTLKIQPAKLEDSAVYLCASSLAGAGNTIYFGEGSWLTVV.

The chain couples TRBV7-2 to TRBJ2-1; TRBD2 matches 10 bases. Looked up from germline, CDR1 is SGHTA and CDR2 is FQGNSA. The CDR3 runs to 18 residues. The junction had 15 bases not matched to a gene; V was cut back by 2 bases and J by 8 bases. CDR3 bases: TGTGCCAGCAGCTTAAGGCTAGCGGGAGTAGGTATTTCGGATGAGCAGTTCTTC. It yields the protein CASSLRLAGVGISDEQFF.

This rearrangement joins TRBV2 to TRBJ1-6; tentatively, D is TRBD1 (6 bases). The CDR3 covers 15 residues. Germline V gene lookup returns CDR1 SNHLY and CDR2 FYNNEI. V shed 6 bases and J shed 1 base, with 10 bases lying between them. The CDR3 sequence is CASRGGDSYNSPLHF. The CDR3 coding sequence is TGTGCCAGCAGAGGGGGGGATTCCTATAATTCACCCCTCCACTTT.

The chain employs TRBV7-9 and TRBJ1-1, with D hard to call. This CDR3 has 11 amino acids. The germline V gene has CDR1 SEHNR and CDR2 FQNEAQ (reference sequence). Trimming removed 5 bases from V and 4 bases from J, with 5 bases in between. DNA for the CDR3: TGTGCCAGCAGCCCGGGCACTGAAGCTTTCTTT. Translated, it gives CASSPGTEAFF.

The V call is TRBV19, the J call TRBJ2-7; 8 bases line up with TRBD1. This CDR3 region has 15 residues. CDR1 and CDR2 from the germline V gene are LNHDA and SQIVND (reference sequence). J was trimmed by 4 bases and V by 5 bases; bases with no gene match: 10. CDR3 DNA sequence: TGTGCCAGTAGTCCCAGCAGGACAGGGAGGTACGAGCAGTACTTC. Protein product: CASSPSRTGRYEQYF.

The V and J genes are TRBV7-8 and TRBJ1-1; D is unclear. The CDR3 sequence is 15 residues long. Trimming cost V 3 bases and J 3 bases, with 14 bases left between them. Per germline, CDR1 SGHVS and CDR2 FQNEAQ. CDR3 nucleotides: TGTGCCAGCAGCTTGGATAGGACGGGCCACACTGAAGCTTTCTTT. Protein: CASSLDRTGHTEAFF.

The rearrangement links TRBV11-2 to TRBJ2-7; D remains unclear. The CDR3 loop spans 11 amino acids. The V end lost 5 bases, the J end lost 2 bases, and 4 bases lay between the germline ends. Germline CDR1 reads SGHAT; CDR2 reads FQNNGV. The CDR3 reads CASSRTYEQYF. The DNA for the CDR3 is TGTGCCAGCAGCCGCACCTACGAGCAGTACTTC.

The rearrangement uses TRBV5-1 and TRBJ2-3, with 12 bases matching TRBD1. Germline CDR1 and CDR2: SGHRS and YFSETQ. The CDR3 loop spans 14 amino acids. V dropped 7 bases and J dropped 4; count of bases not matched to a gene: 4. In nucleotides, the CDR3 is TGCGCCAGCGCGGGACAGGGGGCTTCAGATACGCAGTATTTT. Its protein is CASAGQGASDTQYF.

The rearrangement joins TRBV6-1 to TRBJ2-3, with D perhaps matching TRBD2 (6 bases). Germline-derived CDR1 and CDR2 are MNHNS and SASEGT. This CDR3 region has 16 residues. The V end lost 0 bases, the J end lost 0 bases, and 10 bases lay between the germline ends. The CDR3 loop reads CASSEASGASTDTQYF. CDR3 DNA sequence: TGTGCCAGCAGTGAAGCGTCGGGAGCTAGCACAGATACGCAGTATTTT.

J is TRBJ2-2 and V is TRBV28; weak D call: TRBD1 (5 bases). Per the germline V gene, CDR1 is MDHEN and CDR2 is SYDVKM. V was trimmed by 5 bases and J by 1 base, leaving 11 bases between them. The CDR3 is 15 residues long. DNA for the CDR3: TGTGCCAGCAGTCCAGGACAAGTGAACACCGGGGAGCTGTTTTTT. Protein sequence: CASSPGQVNTGELFF.

This chain uses TRBV27 with TRBJ2-1, with 11 bases that match TRBD2. Trimming took 2 bases from V and 4 from J; bases not matched to a gene: 7. Germline V gene sequence: CDR1 MNHEY, CDR2 SMNVEV (reference sequence). The CDR3 length is 17 residues. For the CDR3, the DNA is TGTGCCAGCAGTTTAATCGGGACTAGCGGCCTATACAATGAGCAGTTCTTC. Residues: CASSLIGTSGLYNEQFF.

This chain links TRBV5-1 with TRBJ1-6, with a possible D match to TRBD1 (6 bases). CDR1 is SGHRS and CDR2 is YFSETQ in the germline V gene. This CDR3 contains 16 residues. The V end was cut by 4 bases, the J end by 9 bases, with 20 bases between. CDR3 sequence reads: CASSVATGSVGSPLHF. CDR3 DNA: TGCGCCAGCAGCGTAGCCACAGGGAGTGTGGGTTCACCCCTCCACTTT.

The chain links TRBV6-1 to TRBJ2-5; the D gene is possibly TRBD1 (7 bases). The CDR3 sequence is 15 residues long. The germline CDR1 and CDR2 sequences are MNHNS and SASEGT. Trimming removed 0 bases from V and 4 bases from J, with 12 bases in between. CDR3 residues: CASSEAPGGLETQYF. The CDR3 nucleotides read TGTGCCAGCAGTGAAGCGCCAGGGGGGCTAGAGACCCAGTACTTC.

V gene TRBV29-1 combines with J gene TRBJ1-2; D is perhaps TRBD1 (6 bases). CDR3 length: 12 amino acids. The germline V gene encodes CDR1 SQVTM and CDR2 ANQGSEA. Between the trimmed V and J ends, which lost 8 bases and 2 bases, there was a span of 12 bases. CDR3: CSIWTVNYGYTF. The DNA of the CDR3 is TGCAGCATTTGGACAGTAAACTATGGCTACACCTTC.

The chain carries TRBV5-6 and TRBJ1-4; D is ambiguous. V lost 0 bases and J 0 bases, leaving 3 bases between the germline ends. The CDR3 totals 14 residues. Germline V gene lookup returns CDR1 SGHDT and CDR2 YYEEEE. As DNA, the CDR3 is TGTGCCAGCAGCTTGGAGCCAACTAATGAAAAACTGTTTTTT. Residues: CASSLEPTNEKLFF.

The chain has TRBV19 and TRBJ2-1, with 12 bases identical to TRBD2. This CDR3 is 14 amino acids long. Trimming took 3 bases from V and 6 from J; bases not matched to a gene: 0. The germline gives CDR1 LNHDA, CDR2 SQIVND (reference sequence). CDR3 in amino acids: CASSMGLAGNEQFF. CDR3 DNA sequence: TGTGCCAGTAGTATGGGACTAGCGGGCAATGAGCAGTTCTTC.

The rearrangement joins TRBV28 to TRBJ2-1, with TRBD1 matching 8 bases. Germline-derived CDR1 and CDR2 are MDHEN and SYDVKM. J lost 0 bases, V lost 6 bases, and 1 base had no gene match. This CDR3 comprises 14 residues. The CDR3 nucleotides are TGTGCCAGCAGGACAGGGGACTCCTACAATGAGCAGTTCTTC. Amino acid sequence: CASRTGDSYNEQFF.